The rows below give T cell receptor beta chains drawn from one sample of a study of beta chain features in type 1 diabetes. Profiled with immunoSEQ multiplex PCR; TCRdb holds only in-frame clones, not every one. This table holds about 190,000 clones, approximately 7.8% found once. The sample was central memory CD4+ T cells from blood. All receptors come from a woman aged 40 to 50 with type 1 diabetes. The CDR3 runs from the conserved cysteine through the conserved F or W. A D gene is named only where the DNA matches it firmly. A clone size is listed for some rows: how often the clone was seen (once, few, many), or a class if it is expanded.

CASTWRNEKLFF | TGTGCCAGCACCTGGAGGAACGAAAAACTGTTTTTT | NA | TRBV5-7 | NA | TRBJ1-4
CSVEVGGRGEQYF | TGCAGCGTTGAGGTAGGGGGAAGAGGCGAGCAGTACTTC | few | TRBV29-1 | NA | TRBJ2-7
CASSPPLTDTQYF | TGTGCCAGCAGTCCGCCCCTAACAGATACGCAGTATTTT | NA | TRBV28 | NA | TRBJ2-3
CASSFLGGANYGYTF | TGTGCCAGCAGTTTTTTGGGAGGGGCGAACTATGGCTACACCTTC | NA | TRBV27 | NA | TRBJ1-2
CASSLSGGGETQYF | TGTGCCAGCAGTTTGTCCGGGGGAGGGGAGACCCAGTACTTC | NA | TRBV28 | TRBD2 | TRBJ2-5
CASWGERTNQPQHF | TGTGCCAGCTGGGGGGAAAGAACTAATCAGCCCCAGCATTTT | NA | TRBV6-6 | NA | TRBJ1-5
CASSPRNEQFF | TGTGCCAGCAGCCCTCGCAATGAGCAGTTCTTC | few | TRBV7-2 | NA | TRBJ2-1
CASSSQETQYF | TGTGCCAGCAGCTCTCAAGAGACCCAGTACTTC | NA | TRBV28 | NA | TRBJ2-5
CASSSTGDNQPQHF | TGTGCCAGCAGTTCGACAGGGGACAATCAGCCCCAGCATTTT | NA | TRBV27 | TRBD1 | TRBJ1-5
CASSTSSGANVLTF | TGTGCCAGCAGTACAAGCTCTGGGGCCAACGTCCTGACTTTC | NA | TRBV28 | NA | TRBJ2-6
CASSGLAGGTSSYNEQFF | TGTGCCAGCAGCGGACTAGCGGGGGGTACGAGCTCCTACAATGAGCAGTTCTTC | NA | TRBV28 | TRBD2 | TRBJ2-1
CASSLTQGSSYNEQFF | TGTGCCAGCAGCTTAACACAGGGGAGCTCCTACAATGAGCAGTTCTTC | NA | TRBV7-3 | TRBD1 | TRBJ2-1
CASSQDLAGEYTDTQYF | TGTGCCAGCAGCCAAGATCTGGCGGGAGAGTACACAGATACGCAGTATTTT | NA | TRBV5-5 | TRBD2 | TRBJ2-3
CASSHQGVGSGYTF | TGTGCCAGCAGTCACCAGGGGGTCGGGTCGGGCTACACCTTC | many | TRBV28 | TRBD1 | TRBJ1-2
CASSPQGQNTEAFF | TGTGCCAGCTCGCCACAGGGGCAGAACACTGAAGCTTTCTTT | NA | TRBV18 | TRBD1 | TRBJ1-1
CASSLEAISYEQYF | TGTGCCAGCAGCCTGGAGGCGATATCCTACGAGCAGTACTTC | NA | TRBV7-9 | NA | TRBJ2-7
CASSLVEHNEQFF | TGTGCCAGCAGCTTAGTGGAGCACAATGAGCAGTTCTTC | few | TRBV7-9 | NA | TRBJ2-1
CASSLRQLMDEQFF | TGTGCCAGCAGCTTAAGACAGCTTATGGATGAGCAGTTCTTC | few | TRBV7-3 | NA | TRBJ2-1
CASSPESYEQYF | TGTGCCAGCTCACCGGAGTCCTACGAGCAGTACTTC | NA | TRBV18 | NA | TRBJ2-7
CASSSGRAHNEQFF | TGCGCCAGCAGCTCCGGGAGGGCCCACAATGAGCAGTTCTTC | many | TRBV5-1 | TRBD2 | TRBJ2-1
CASSSDRVGTEAFF | TGTGCCAGCAGCTCGGACAGGGTGGGCACTGAAGCTTTCTTT | many | TRBV7-2 | TRBD1 | TRBJ1-1
CASSPGNPGELFF | TGTGCCAGCAGCCCAGGGAATCCCGGGGAGCTGTTTTTT | many | TRBV7-9 | NA | TRBJ2-2
CASSYSSAGSKTQYF | TGTGCCAGCAGTTACTCCTCCGCAGGGTCGAAGACCCAGTACTTC | NA | TRBV6-5 | NA | TRBJ2-5
CASSDDRVETQYF | TGTGCCAGCAGTGACGACAGGGTGGAGACCCAGTACTTC | NA | TRBV25-1 | TRBD1 | TRBJ2-5
CASSLAGGVLAGRNEQFF | TGCGCCAGCAGCTTGGCCGGGGGCGTTCTAGCGGGAAGGAATGAGCAGTTCTTC | NA | TRBV5-1 | TRBD2 | TRBJ2-1
CASSFDWDTEAFF | TGTGCCAGCAGTTTCGACTGGGACACTGAAGCTTTCTTT | NA | TRBV7-3 | NA | TRBJ1-1
CATKGGSSYEQYF | TGTGCCACCAAAGGCGGGAGCTCCTACGAGCAGTACTTC | NA | TRBV6-5 | TRBD2 | TRBJ2-7
CASSPGQGNQNIQYF | TGCGCCAGCAGCCCGGGACAGGGGAACCAAAACATTCAGTACTTC | few | TRBV5-1 | TRBD1 | TRBJ2-4
CASDRGNYGYTF | TGTGCCTCAGACAGGGGGAACTATGGCTACACCTTC | few | TRBV30 | TRBD1 | TRBJ1-2
CASSIPQAPYNEQFF | TGTGCCAGTAGTATCCCGCAGGCCCCCTACAATGAGCAGTTCTTC | NA | TRBV19 | NA | TRBJ2-1
CATLQGSLADTQYF | TGTGCCACGCTACAGGGATCCTTGGCAGATACGCAGTATTTT | few | TRBV28 | NA | TRBJ2-3
CASSSRGNEQFF | TGTGCCAGTAGTAGCAGGGGCAATGAGCAGTTCTTC | few | TRBV19 | NA | TRBJ2-1
CASSLAGSVDSYTF | TGCGCCAGCAGCTTGGCCGGGTCGGTCGATAGCTACACCTTC | NA | TRBV5-1 | NA | TRBJ1-2
CSASDEDEQFF | TGCAGTGCTAGTGATGAGGATGAGCAGTTCTTC | few | TRBV20-1 | NA | TRBJ2-1
CASSLGDRFNTDTQYF | TGTGCCAGCAGTTTAGGCGACAGGTTCAACACAGATACGCAGTATTTT | NA | TRBV28 | NA | TRBJ2-3
CASSLRGGIRTDTQYF | TGCGCCAGCAGCTTGAGGGGGGGCATAAGGACAGATACGCAGTATTTT | many | TRBV5-1 | NA | TRBJ2-3
CASSRPGQTMNTEAFF | TGTGCCAGCAGCCGTCCTGGACAGACTATGAACACTGAAGCTTTCTTT | NA | TRBV7-9 | NA | TRBJ1-1
CASSFPSGTNEQFF | TGTGCCAGCAGCTTCCCTAGCGGGACTAATGAGCAGTTCTTC | NA | TRBV7-2 | TRBD2 | TRBJ2-1
CASWAGTGGVGELFF | TGTGCCAGCTGGGCCGGGACAGGGGGGGTCGGGGAGCTGTTTTTT | NA | TRBV6-1 | TRBD1 | TRBJ2-2
CASSSSHTGWSSGANVLTF | TGTGCCAGCAGCTCCAGTCATACGGGGTGGAGCTCTGGGGCCAACGTCCTGACTTTC | NA | TRBV7-6 | NA | TRBJ2-6
CASSLGTLGQNIQYF | TGCGCCAGCAGCTTGGGCACCCTGGGGCAAAACATTCAGTACTTC | NA | TRBV5-1 | NA | TRBJ2-4
CASSQGLFGFMNTGELFF | TGCGCCAGCAGCCAAGGACTGTTCGGGTTTATGAACACCGGGGAGCTGTTTTTT | few | TRBV4-1 | NA | TRBJ2-2
CASTPGQWNTEAFF | TGTGCCAGCACCCCCGGACAGTGGAACACTGAAGCTTTCTTT | NA | TRBV6-6 | NA | TRBJ1-1
CASSPPSGNLGDTQYF | TGTGCCAGCAGTCCACCCTCGGGGAATTTGGGAGATACGCAGTATTTT | NA | TRBV27 | NA | TRBJ2-3
CASSFTGTMGNGYTF | TGTGCCAGCAGCTTCACAGGAACCATGGGGAATGGCTACACCTTC | NA | TRBV5-6 | NA | TRBJ1-2
CASSQNQGANEQYF | TGTGCCAGCAGTCAAAACCAGGGGGCGAATGAGCAGTACTTC | NA | TRBV27 | TRBD1 | TRBJ2-7
CASSQDTLASGSDEQFF | TGCGCCAGCAGCCAAGATACATTGGCTAGCGGGAGCGATGAGCAGTTCTTC | few | TRBV4-3 | TRBD2 | TRBJ2-1
CASSFGLAGTDTQYF | TGTGCCAGCAGCTTCGGGCTAGCGGGCACAGATACGCAGTATTTT | many | TRBV7-9 | TRBD2 | TRBJ2-3
CASSRYRSSGELFF | TGTGCCAGCAGCCGGTACAGATCCTCCGGGGAGCTGTTTTTT | NA | TRBV14 | NA | TRBJ2-2
CASSIMTGTGANVLTF | TGTGCCAGTAGTATTATGACAGGGACTGGGGCCAACGTCCTGACTTTC | NA | TRBV19 | TRBD1 | TRBJ2-6
CASSVEWDMNTEAFF | TGTGCCAGCAGCGTAGAATGGGACATGAACACTGAAGCTTTCTTT | few | TRBV9 | NA | TRBJ1-1
CASRPLDIDEQFF | TGTGCCAGCAGGCCTTTAGACATCGATGAGCAGTTCTTC | NA | TRBV7-9 | NA | TRBJ2-1
CSVGPSGRKGNEQFF | TGCAGCGTTGGTCCTAGCGGGAGGAAGGGAAATGAGCAGTTCTTC | few | TRBV29-1 | TRBD2 | TRBJ2-1
CSVSGRDSQNIQYF | TGCAGCGTTTCAGGCAGGGACAGCCAAAACATTCAGTACTTC | NA | TRBV29-1 | TRBD1 | TRBJ2-4
CAVAGQKQPQHF | TGTGCCGTAGCAGGACAGAAACAGCCCCAGCATTTT | many | TRBV19 | NA | TRBJ1-5